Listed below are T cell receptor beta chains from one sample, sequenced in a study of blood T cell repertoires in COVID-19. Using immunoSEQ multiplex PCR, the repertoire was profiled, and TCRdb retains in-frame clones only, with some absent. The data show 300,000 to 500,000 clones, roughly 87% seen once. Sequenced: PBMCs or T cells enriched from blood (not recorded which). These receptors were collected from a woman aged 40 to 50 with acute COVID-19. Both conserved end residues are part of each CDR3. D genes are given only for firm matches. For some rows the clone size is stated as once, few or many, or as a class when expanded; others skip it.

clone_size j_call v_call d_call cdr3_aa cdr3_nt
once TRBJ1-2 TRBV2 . CASSGGGPRGYTF TGTGCCAGCAGTGGGGGAGGGCCGCGGGGCTACACCTTC
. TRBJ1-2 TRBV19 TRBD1 CASKGTGGQGPKANYGYTF TGTGCCAGTAAAGGGACGGGAGGACAGGGACCAAAAGCTAACTATGGCTACACCTTC
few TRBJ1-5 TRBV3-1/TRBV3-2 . CASSQGTGPNQPQHF TGTGCCAGCAGCCAAGGCACAGGCCCCAATCAGCCCCAGCATTTT
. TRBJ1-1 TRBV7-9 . CASSLRQSEAFF TGTGCCAGCAGCCTTAGACAGTCTGAAGCTTTCTTT
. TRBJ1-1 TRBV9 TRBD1 CASSAGQDRRTEAFF TGTGCCAGCAGCGCCGGACAGGATAGAAGAACTGAAGCTTTCTTT
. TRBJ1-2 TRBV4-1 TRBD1 CASSQAGQGADGYTF TGCGCCAGCAGCCAAGCGGGGCAGGGGGCGGATGGCTACACCTTC
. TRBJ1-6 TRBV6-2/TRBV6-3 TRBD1 CASSDSGTGVSPLHF TGTGCCAGCAGTGACTCCGGGACAGGGGTCTCACCCCTCCACTTT
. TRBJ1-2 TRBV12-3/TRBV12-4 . CATRGGANYGYTF TGTGCCACTCGCGGAGGAGCTAACTATGGCTACACCTTC
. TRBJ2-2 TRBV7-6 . CASSLSGAGELFF TGTGCCAGCAGCTTATCAGGGGCCGGGGAGCTGTTTTTT
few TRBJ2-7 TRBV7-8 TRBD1 CASSRGPGQIYEQYF TGTGCCAGCAGCCGGGGACCGGGACAGATATACGAGCAGTACTTC
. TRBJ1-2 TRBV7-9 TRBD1 CASSHGQGDGYTF TGTGCCAGCAGCCACGGACAGGGTGATGGCTACACCTTC
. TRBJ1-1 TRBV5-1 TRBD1 CASTLDRGTEAFF TGCGCCAGCACCTTGGACAGGGGCACTGAAGCTTTCTTT
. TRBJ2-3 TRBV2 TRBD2 CASSATSGGNRQYF TGTGCCAGCAGTGCGACTAGCGGGGGAAATAGGCAGTATTTT
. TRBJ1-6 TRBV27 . CASSRGSYFGSPLHF TGTGCCAGCTCCAGGGGCAGCTACTTCGGCTCACCCCTCCACTTT
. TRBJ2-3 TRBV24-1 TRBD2 CATSDLQERTSGSLTDTQYF TGTGCCACCAGTGATTTGCAGGAGCGGACTAGCGGGTCCCTCACAGATACGCAGTATTTT
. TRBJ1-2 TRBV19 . CASSVPGRAPYGYTF TGTGCCAGTAGCGTTCCCGGGAGGGCCCCCTATGGCTACACCTTC
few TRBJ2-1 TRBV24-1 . CATSDSDYRLEQFF TGTGCCACCAGTGACTCGGACTATCGGTTGGAGCAGTTCTTC
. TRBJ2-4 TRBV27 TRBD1 CASSLLGTALAKNIQYF TGTGCCAGCAGTTTATTGGGGACAGCTCTAGCCAAAAACATTCAGTACTTC
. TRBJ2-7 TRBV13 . CASSSSYTTQYPSYEQYF TGTGCCAGCAGCTCCTCCTACACGACACAGTACCCCTCCTACGAGCAGTACTTC
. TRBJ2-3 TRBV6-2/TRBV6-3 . CASSYLSGDTQYF TGTGCCAGCAGTTACTTGTCCGGGGATACGCAGTATTTT
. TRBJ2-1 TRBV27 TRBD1 CASRNPGQGIGNEQFF TGTGCCAGCAGAAACCCGGGACAGGGGATAGGGAATGAGCAGTTCTTC
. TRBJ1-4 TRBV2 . CASSDRRNEKLFF TGTGCCAGCAGTGACAGGCGTAATGAAAAACTGTTTTTT
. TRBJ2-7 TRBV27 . CASSPRTYSYEQYF TGTGCCAGCAGCCCACGTACATATTCCTACGAGCAGTACTTC
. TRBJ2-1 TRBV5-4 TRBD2 CASRDARTSSYNEQFF TGTGCCAGCAGAGACGCGAGGACTAGCTCCTACAATGAGCAGTTCTTC
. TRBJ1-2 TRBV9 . CASSASSPVYGYTF TGTGCCAGCAGCGCATCGAGCCCGGTATATGGCTACACCTTC
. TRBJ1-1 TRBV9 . CASSVTVNTEAFF TGTGCCAGCAGCGTAACTGTGAACACTGAAGCTTTCTTT
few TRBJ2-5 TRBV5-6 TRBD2 CASSLVSGGETQYF TGTGCCAGCAGCTTGGTTAGCGGGGGAGAGACCCAGTACTTC
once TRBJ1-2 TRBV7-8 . CASSLVGGNYGYTF TGTGCCAGCAGCTTAGTTGGGGGCAACTATGGCTACACCTTC
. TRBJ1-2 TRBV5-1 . CASSSGALNYGYTF TGCGCCAGCAGCTCAGGGGCCTTAAACTATGGCTACACCTTC
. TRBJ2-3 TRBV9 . CASSVQGTDTQYF TGTGCCAGCAGCGTACAGGGCACAGATACGCAGTATTTT
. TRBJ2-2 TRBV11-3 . CASSPNRGGELFF TGTGCCAGCAGCCCGAACCGAGGGGGGGAGCTGTTTTTT
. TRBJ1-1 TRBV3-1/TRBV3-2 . CASSQQGNTEAFF TGTGCCAGCAGCCAACAGGGGAACACTGAAGCTTTCTTT
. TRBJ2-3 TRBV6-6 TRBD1 CASSSRTGGGTDTQYF TGTGCCAGCAGTTCGAGGACAGGGGGCGGCACAGATACGCAGTATTTT
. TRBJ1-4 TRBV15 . CATRDSGQANEKLFF TGTGCCACCCGAGACAGTGGGCAGGCTAATGAAAAACTGTTTTTT
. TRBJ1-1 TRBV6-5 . CASRPRGLGTEAFF TGTGCCAGCAGGCCGCGGGGGCTGGGAACTGAAGCTTTCTTT
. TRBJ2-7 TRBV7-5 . CARSLGSYEQYF TGTGCCAGAAGCTTGGGGAGCTACGAGCAGTACTTC
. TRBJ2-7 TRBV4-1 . CASSFVGGEQYF TGCGCCAGCAGCTTTGTGGGGGGCGAGCAGTACTTC
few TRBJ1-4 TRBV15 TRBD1 CATSRGTATNEKLFF TGTGCCACCAGCAGGGGGACAGCAACTAATGAAAAACTGTTTTTT
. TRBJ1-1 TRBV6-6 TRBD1 CASSPTTGGVTEAFF TGTGCCAGCAGTCCGACGACAGGGGGCGTCACTGAAGCTTTCTTT
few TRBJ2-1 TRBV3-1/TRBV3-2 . CASSQIYNEQFF TGTGCCAGCAGCCAAATATACAATGAGCAGTTCTTC
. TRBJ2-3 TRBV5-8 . CASSLIRF TGTGCCAGCAGTTTAATCCGTTTT
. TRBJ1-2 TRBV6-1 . CASSEQGYTF TGTGCCAGCAGTGAACAAGGCTACACCTTC
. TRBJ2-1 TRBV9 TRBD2 CASSVGTSGGAPLF TGTGCCAGCAGCGTCGGGACTAGCGGGGGGGCCCCCCTCTTC
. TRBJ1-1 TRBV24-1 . CATSDSSEGDEAFF TGTGCCACCAGTGATTCCTCGGAAGGAGATGAAGCTTTCTTT
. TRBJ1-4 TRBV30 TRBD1 CAWNRGDEKLFF TGTGCCTGGAACAGGGGGGATGAAAAACTGTTTTTT
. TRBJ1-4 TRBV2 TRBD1 CASRGTGGYEKLFF TGTGCCAGCAGGGGGACAGGGGGTTATGAAAAACTGTTTTTT
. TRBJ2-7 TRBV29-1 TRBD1 CSASIDRGYNYEQYF TGCAGCGCCTCCATAGACAGGGGGTATAATTACGAGCAGTACTTC
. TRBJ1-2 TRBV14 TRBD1 CASSQRTGRRAF TGTGCCAGCAGCCAAAGGACAGGGCGCCGGGCCTTC
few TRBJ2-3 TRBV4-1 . CASSLRTGSTDTQYF TGCGCCAGCAGCCTCCGTACAGGGAGCACAGATACGCAGTATTTT
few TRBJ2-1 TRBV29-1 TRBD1 CSVDWNRGRNEQFF TGCAGCGTTGATTGGAACAGGGGGAGGAATGAGCAGTTCTTC
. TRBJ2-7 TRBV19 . CASSLRSSSYEQYF TGTGCCAGTAGTCTAAGGAGTAGCTCCTACGAGCAGTACTTC
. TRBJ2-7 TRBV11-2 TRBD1 CASSSGQGDEQYF TGTGCCAGCAGCTCGGGACAGGGAGACGAGCAGTACTTC
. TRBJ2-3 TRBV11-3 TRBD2 CASSPGTSGRTDTQYF TGTGCCAGCAGCCCCGGGACTAGTGGTCGCACAGATACGCAGTATTTT
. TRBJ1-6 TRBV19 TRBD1 CASSATGASPLHF TGTGCCAGTAGCGCTACAGGGGCTTCACCCCTCCACTTT